This T cell receptor beta chain was captured in a study of cytomegalovirus exposure and HLA in healthy donors. The PCR made use of 60 Vbeta and 13 Jbeta primers. Libraries were prepared by immunoSEQ multiplex PCR; TCRdb keeps only in-frame clonotypes and omits some of them. Of about 95,000 clones listed, around 70% are singletons. Study-wide results and limits: Excluded: some indistinguishable V segments such as TRBV6-2 and TRBV6-3.

The CDR3 totals 15 residues. CDR1 and CDR2 from the germline V gene are SGDLS and YYNGEE. V lost 3 bases to trimming and J lost 3 bases, with 16 bases between them. On this clone: What it binds is unknown.

The sequenced material came from PBMCs. The chain carries TRBV9 and TRBJ2-7; D is perhaps TRBD1 (6 bases). The sequence was collected from a woman between 50 and 59 years old in good health and CMV-seropositive. The CDR3 loop is CASSARQVPFYEQYF. The CDR3 coding sequence is TGTGCCAGCAGCGCCCGACAGGTTCCTTTCTACGAGCAGTACTTC.